These 18 T cell receptor beta chains originate from one sample sequenced in a study of T cell responses to AZD1222 COVID-19 vaccine. Profiling relied on immunoSEQ multiplex PCR, and the TCRdb table lists in-frame clones only, not all of them. The profile shows 120,000 to 150,000 clones, roughly 93% of them singletons. Sequencing was performed on peripheral blood, taken 28 days after the second AZD1222 dose. All receptors come from an adult who received the AZD1222 COVID-19 vaccine.

V gene TRBV12-3 or TRBV12-4 combines with J gene TRBJ1-2; D remains unclear. Trimming took off 6 bases at V and 8 bases at J, with 10 bases between the two ends. The CDR3 is 11 amino acids. In DNA, the CDR3 is TGTGCCAGCAGGAACAGAGCCGGCTACACCTTC. It encodes CASRNRAGYTF.

The chain has TRBV9 and TRBJ1-3, with D perhaps matching TRBD1 (6 bases). The CDR3 extends over 16 amino acids. Looked up from germline, CDR1 is SGDLS and CDR2 is YYNGEE. V was pared by 3 bases and J by 3 bases, with 16 bases between. CDR3 sequence: CASSASGTTLGNTIYF. CDR3 coding DNA: TGTGCCAGCAGCGCCTCCGGGACAACCCTTGGAAACACCATATATTTT.

This clone was recorded a few times. The V and J genes are TRBV18 and TRBJ2-2, with 8 bases aligning to TRBD1. V dropped 0 bases and J dropped 7; count of bases not matched to a gene: 7. The germline CDR1 and CDR2 sequences are KGHSH and LQKENI. The CDR3 runs to 16 residues. CDR3: CASSPPFQGAIGELFF. The CDR3 nucleotides are TGTGCCAGCTCACCACCCTTTCAGGGGGCAATCGGGGAGCTGTTTTTT.

This clone occurred once. The chain couples TRBV6-2 or TRBV6-3 to TRBJ2-7; no clear D. CDR1 is MNHEY, CDR2 SVGEGT, per germline. V was shortened by 2 bases and J by 10 bases, with 12 bases between the two germline ends. The CDR3 length is 12 residues. The CDR3 DNA reads as TGTGCCAGCAGTTACAGGTCTACCATACAGTACGTC. It codes for CASSYRSTIQYV.

This clone came up once. V usage is TRBV11-2 and J usage is TRBJ2-2; D is unclear. The V end was cut by 3 bases, the J end by 2 bases, with 13 bases between. Germline V lookup: CDR1 SGHAT, CDR2 FQNNGV. The CDR3 is 16 amino acids. This chain's CDR3 is CASSFYPADNTGELFF. The CDR3 bases are TGTGCCAGCAGCTTTTATCCGGCAGATAACACCGGGGAGCTGTTTTTT.

This clone was found once. V usage is TRBV24-1 and J usage is TRBJ2-5; D perhaps matches TRBD1 (6 bases). CDR3 length equals 15 residues. V lost 4 bases and J 0 bases, leaving 11 bases between the germline ends. Germline CDR1 KGHDR, CDR2 SFDVKD. This CDR3 reads CATSDHGQYQETQYF. CDR3 DNA sequence: TGTGCCACCAGTGACCATGGACAGTACCAAGAGACCCAGTACTTC.

This sequence joins TRBV6-6 and TRBJ1-5; 10 bases align to TRBD1. The V and J ends lost 0 bases and 6 bases, in that order; junction bases with no gene match: 5. This CDR3 has 16 amino acids. Germline CDR1 MNHNY, CDR2 SVGAGI (reference sequence). CDR3 bases: TGTGCCAGCAGTTACTCGACAGGGGGCCTCCCTCAGCCCCAGCATTTT. Protein sequence: CASSYSTGGLPQPQHF.

The chain recombines TRBV30 with TRBJ2-2; D may match TRBD1 or TRBD2 (6 bases each). Trimming shortened V by 2 bases and J by 6 bases, and 10 bases separated the two germline ends. The germline CDR1 and CDR2 sequences are GTSNPN and SVGIG (reference sequence). The CDR3 runs to 13 residues. CDR3 in amino acids: CAWSSGAPGELFF. The CDR3 coding sequence is TGTGCCTGGAGTTCGGGGGCCCCCGGGGAGCTGTTTTTT.

This clone has only one observation. The chain employs TRBV7-8 and TRBJ2-2; 9 bases line up with TRBD2. This CDR3 comprises 18 residues. The J segment lost 1 base and the V segment lost 3 bases, leaving 9 bases of the junction unmatched. Germline V gives CDR1 SGHVS, CDR2 FQNEAQ. This CDR3 is CASSLGVLAGENTGELFF. The DNA for the CDR3 is TGTGCCAGCAGCTTGGGGGTCTTAGCGGGAGAGAACACCGGGGAGCTGTTTTTT.

This clone was picked up a small number of times. V usage is TRBV6-5 and J usage is TRBJ1-1; D is perhaps TRBD1 (6 bases). In germline, CDR1 is MNHEY, CDR2 SVGAGI. V was cut by 0 bases and J by 1 base, with 9 bases left in between. This CDR3 is built from 15 residues. CDR3: CASSYSGGANTEAFF. The CDR3 DNA sequence: TGTGCCAGCAGTTACTCGGGGGGCGCGAACACTGAAGCTTTCTTT.

The chain couples TRBV14 to TRBJ2-2; TRBD1 aligns across 12 bases. Per the germline V gene, CDR1 is SGHDN and CDR2 is FVKESK. V dropped 4 bases and J dropped 6; count of bases not matched to a gene: 9. This CDR3 contains 17 residues. The DNA for the CDR3 is TGTGCCAGCAGCCCTACTCCGGGACAGGGGGCATCCGGGGAGCTGTTTTTT. It translates to CASSPTPGQGASGELFF. The full variable domain, its missing parts supplied by reference TRBV14 and TRBJ2-2, is EAGVTQFPSHSVIEKGQTVTLRCDPISGHDNLYWYRRVMGKEIKFLLHFVKESKQDESGMPNNRFLAERTGGTYSTLKVQPAELEDSGVYFCASSPTPGQGASGELFFGEGSRLTVL.

The chain uses TRBV4-1 and TRBJ2-7; 7 bases fit TRBD2. This CDR3 contains 13 residues. Germline values: CDR1 MGHRA, CDR2 YSYEKL. V gave up 8 bases and J gave up 0 bases; unmatched junction bases: 4. In nucleotides, the CDR3 is TGCGCCAGCTCGCCTAGCGGCTCCTACGAGCAGTACTTC. It specifies CASSPSGSYEQYF.

The J gene is TRBJ1-5, the V gene TRBV19, with 9 bases matching TRBD1. The CDR3 extends over 13 amino acids. Trimming cost V 10 bases and J 6 bases; bases outside gene matches: 7. Germline CDR1 LNHDA, CDR2 SQIVND (reference sequence). CDR3 region: CATEDRGGQPQHF. As DNA, the CDR3 is TGTGCCACTGAAGACAGGGGGGGTCAGCCCCAGCATTTT.

The chain is built from TRBV11-2 and TRBJ2-1; TRBD1 might be the D (6 bases). There are 17 residues in the CDR3. Germline V gene lookup returns CDR1 SGHAT and CDR2 FQNNGV. V lost 4 bases and J 0 bases, leaving 16 bases between the germline ends. The CDR3 nucleotides are TGTGCCAGCAGCTCAGCAGGGGCGAAGAGCTCCTACAATGAGCAGTTCTTC. It codes for CASSSAGAKSSYNEQFF.

The chain combines TRBV3-1 (or the pseudogene TRBV3-2) with TRBJ1-5, with D uncertain. Trimming removed 1 base from V and 11 bases from J, with 9 bases in between. CDR3 length equals 12 residues. The germline V gene has CDR1 LGHDT and CDR2 YNNKEL (reference sequence). The CDR3 DNA reads as TGTGCCAGCAGCCAAGCGGAGGGAACCCAGCATTTT. Protein product: CASSQAEGTQHF.

The rearrangement uses TRBV5-6 and TRBJ1-2; TRBD1 matches at 8 bases. Losses at the gene ends were 4 bases for V and 4 bases for J; bases not matched to a gene: 9. Germline V gene sequence: CDR1 SGHDT, CDR2 YYEEEE. The CDR3 runs 15 residues. The CDR3 sequence is CASSAPGTGVYGYTF. The CDR3 bases are TGTGCCAGCAGCGCCCCCGGGACAGGTGTCTATGGCTACACCTTC.

This rearrangement joins TRBV28 to TRBJ2-7; D possibly matches TRBD1 or TRBD2 (5 bases each). From germline, CDR1 is MDHEN and CDR2 SYDVKM. The CDR3 contains 15 residues. V shed 5 bases and J shed 1 base, with 15 bases lying between them. CDR3 nucleotides: TGTGCCAGCAGTCCCCGGGACGGCCCTTCCTACGAGCAGTACGTC. It translates to CASSPRDGPSYEQYV.

V usage is TRBV28 and J usage is TRBJ1-5; no clear D gene. This CDR3 region has 16 residues. CDR1 is MDHEN and CDR2 is SYDVKM in the germline V gene. V lost 7 bases, J lost 1 base, and 17 bases lay in between. The CDR3 protein is CASIHNRGLSNQPQHF. CDR3 nucleotides: TGTGCCAGCATCCATAACCGGGGTCTAAGCAATCAGCCCCAGCATTTT.